The T cell receptor beta chain under discussion was sequenced for a study of neurological immune-mediated disorders. Study context: Of the 35 or so patients with multiple sclerosis, 31 had relapsing-remitting MS, whereas the remaining 3 had secondary progressive MS. Overall study results and limits: Patients with HTLV-1-associated myelopathy had the highest level of TCR clonal expansion, whereas patients with multiple sclerosis had the lowest level, falling beneath the level found in healthy controls.

Looked up from germline, CDR1 is DFQATT and CDR2 is SNEGSKA (reference sequence). The length of the CDR3 is 13 residues. V was cut by 6 bases and J by 3 bases, with 14 bases left in between. This clonotype was detected many times. Its antigen is not identified. TCRdb redid the calling of the 5' RACE reads with MiXCR, one entry per CDR3 protein. The sample has about 60,000 distinct CDR3 sequences; about 3.4% are singletons. The clonotype comes from a woman in her sixties or seventies with multiple sclerosis. V and J are TRBV20-1 and TRBJ1-2; no firm D call. The sequencing sample was made of PBMCs. The CDR3 DNA reads as TGCAGTGCCGGTTGGATGGCGGACTATGGCTACACCTTC. This sequence encodes CSAGWMADYGYTF.